This T cell receptor (beta chain) came from a study of T cell repertoires in cytomegalovirus infection. Overall study context: Public TCR beta signature analysis indicated the presence of both CMV infection and matching HLA type. Broader study findings: CMV-specific TCR beta clonotypes restricted by HLA-C dominated the ex vivo response.

This clonotype was seen more than once but under ten times. What it binds is not known. CDR1 and CDR2 (germline): MNHNS, SASEGT. The CDR3 sequence is 14 residues long. Trimming removed 8 bases from V and 5 bases from J, with 15 bases in between. TCRdb reprocessed the reads with MiXCR, giving one entry per CDR3 protein. The data show about 740,000 distinct CDR3 sequences, with roughly 35% seen just once and 2.8% held by the top ten. This TCR came from a human donor in good health (CMV status not recorded). Some clones in this sample may be carry-over from other donors' samples. The chain couples TRBV6-1 to TRBJ1-4; D ambiguous. The sample was PBMCs. The CDR3 spells CASHPSGWNEKLFF. The CDR3 nucleotides are TGTGCCAGCCACCCTTCGGGTTGGAATGAAAAACTGTTTTTT.